Below, one T cell receptor beta chain is given with its context. The data are from a study of blood T cell repertoires in COVID-19. Across the whole study: PBMCs, B-cell-depleted T cells, or T cells were the source of the cDNA or gDNA that made up the material.

The V end lost 7 bases, the J end lost 1 base, and 10 bases lay between the germline ends. Germline loops: CDR1 SNHLY, CDR2 FYNNEI. The CDR3 loop spans 13 amino acids. Cohorts were based on clinical histories the participants reported. TCRdb's table, derived via immunoSEQ multiplex PCR, lists solely in-frame clones and lacks some. Of roughly 210,000 clones detected, around 87% appear once; the ten largest clones hold 7% to 7.5%. Sequenced sample: PBMCs or T cells enriched from blood (not recorded which). The rearrangement links TRBV2 to TRBJ1-1; D possibly corresponds to TRBD1 (6 bases). This clonotype originated in a man in his thirties or forties in a cohort exposed to, infected with or recovered from COVID-19 (not recorded which). The CDR3, as DNA: TGTGCCAGCACCCAGGGGTGGAACACTGAAGCTTTCTTT. Its protein product is CASTQGWNTEAFF.